What follows are 3 T cell receptor beta chains derived from one specimen sequenced in a study of blood T cell repertoires in COVID-19. Assay: immunoSEQ multiplex PCR; the TCRdb copy retains only in-frame clones and omits some. The sample records fewer than 300,000 clones, 85% to 90% being singletons. Input material: peripheral blood. These receptors all stem from a woman aged 45-60 years with COVID-19, enrolled during active disease.

The chain is built from TRBV6-2 or TRBV6-3 and TRBJ2-6; maybe TRBD1 (5 bases). The ends were cut back, 5 bases at V and 4 bases at J, with 12 bases in the middle. The CDR3 is 15 residues long. The germline CDR1 and CDR2 sequences are MNHEY and SVGEGT. The CDR3 here is CASSKSGLGANVLTF. Written as DNA, the CDR3 is TGTGCCAGCAGTAAATCAGGGTTAGGGGCCAACGTCCTGACTTTC.

The chain uses TRBV2 and TRBJ2-1; 10 bases fit TRBD2. The CDR3 length is 16 residues. CDR1 is SNHLY, CDR2 FYNNEI, per germline. Losses at the gene ends were 7 bases for V and 6 bases for J; bases not matched to a gene: 12. CDR3 nucleotides: TGTGCCAGCACGGAGCGGGAGGGCCTTACATTCAATGAGCAGTTCTTC. It yields the protein CASTEREGLTFNEQFF.

The V and J genes are TRBV18 and TRBJ1-2; D is possibly TRBD1 (6 bases). Germline values: CDR1 KGHSH, CDR2 LQKENI. Deletions cut 4 bases from V and 2 bases from J, with 20 bases between. The CDR3 runs to 17 residues. CDR3 DNA sequence: TGTGCCAGCTCACTCAGAGTAGCCGGGACATTGAACTATGGCTACACCTTC. It specifies CASSLRVAGTLNYGYTF. Supplemented by reference TRBV18 and TRBJ1-2, the full variable domain reads NAGVMQNPRHLVRRRGQEARLRCSPMKGHSHVYWYRQLPEEGLKFMVYLQKENIIDESGMPKERFSAEFPKEGPSILRIQQVVRGDSAAYFCASSLRVAGTLNYGYTFGSGTRLTVV.